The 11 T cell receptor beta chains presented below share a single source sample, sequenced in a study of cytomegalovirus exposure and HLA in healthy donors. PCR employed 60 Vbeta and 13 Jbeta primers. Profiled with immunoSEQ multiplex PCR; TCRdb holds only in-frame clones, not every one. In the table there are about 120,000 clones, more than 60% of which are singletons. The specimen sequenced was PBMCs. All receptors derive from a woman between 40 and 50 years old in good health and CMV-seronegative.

This CDR3 is CASSLSLGQGNYGYTF. CDR3 DNA sequence: TGTGCCAGCAGCTTAAGTCTAGGACAGGGTAACTATGGCTACACCTTC. The rearrangement joins TRBV7-9 to TRBJ1-2, with 8 bases lining up with TRBD1. This CDR3 has 16 amino acids. V lost 2 bases, J lost 1 base, and 6 bases stayed unmatched. Germline CDR1 SEHNR, CDR2 FQNEAQ (reference sequence).

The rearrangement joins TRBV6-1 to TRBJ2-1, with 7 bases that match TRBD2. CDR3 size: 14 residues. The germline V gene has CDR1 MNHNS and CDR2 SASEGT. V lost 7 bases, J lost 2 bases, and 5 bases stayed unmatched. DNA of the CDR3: TGTGCCAGCACATTGCGGGAGCCCTACAATGAGCAGTTCTTC. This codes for CASTLREPYNEQFF.

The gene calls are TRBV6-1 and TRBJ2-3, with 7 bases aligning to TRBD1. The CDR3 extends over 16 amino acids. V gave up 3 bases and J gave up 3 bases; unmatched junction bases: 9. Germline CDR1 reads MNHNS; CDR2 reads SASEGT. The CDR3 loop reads CASSDRRGPTTDTQYF. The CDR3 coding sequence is TGTGCCAGCAGTGACCGTAGGGGGCCGACGACAGATACGCAGTATTTT.

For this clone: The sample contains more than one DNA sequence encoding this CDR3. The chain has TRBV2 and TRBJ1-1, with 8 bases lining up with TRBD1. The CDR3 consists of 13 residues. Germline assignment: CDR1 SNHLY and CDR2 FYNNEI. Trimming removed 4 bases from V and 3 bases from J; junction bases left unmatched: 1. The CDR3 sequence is CASSGQGYTEAFF. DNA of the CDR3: TGTGCCAGCAGTGGACAGGGGTACACTGAAGCTTTCTTT.

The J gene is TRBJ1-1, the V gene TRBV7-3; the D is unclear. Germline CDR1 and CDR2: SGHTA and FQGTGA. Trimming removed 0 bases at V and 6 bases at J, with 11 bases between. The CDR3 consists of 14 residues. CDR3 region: CASSLTRESPEAFF. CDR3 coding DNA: TGTGCCAGCAGCTTAACGAGGGAGAGCCCTGAAGCTTTCTTT. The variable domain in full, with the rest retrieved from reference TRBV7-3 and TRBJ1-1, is GAGVSQTPSNKVTEKGKYVELRCDPISGHTALYWYRQSLGQGPEFLIYFQGTGAADDSGLPNDRFFAVRPEGSVSTLKIQRTERGDSAVYLCASSLTRESPEAFFGQGTRLTVV.

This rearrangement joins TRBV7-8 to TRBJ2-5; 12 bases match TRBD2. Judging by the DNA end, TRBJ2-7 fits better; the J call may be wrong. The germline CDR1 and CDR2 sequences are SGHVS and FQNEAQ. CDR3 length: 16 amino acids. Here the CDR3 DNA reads TGTGCCAGCAGCTTCCTAGCGGGAGGGCCTAGGTACGAGCAGTACTTC. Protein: CASSFLAGGPRYEQYF.

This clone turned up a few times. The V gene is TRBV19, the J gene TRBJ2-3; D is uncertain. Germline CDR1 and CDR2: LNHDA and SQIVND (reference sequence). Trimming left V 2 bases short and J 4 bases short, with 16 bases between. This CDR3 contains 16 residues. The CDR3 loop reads CASSILRSSYPDTQYF. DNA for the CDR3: TGTGCCAGTAGTATATTGAGGAGTTCCTATCCAGATACGCAGTATTTT.

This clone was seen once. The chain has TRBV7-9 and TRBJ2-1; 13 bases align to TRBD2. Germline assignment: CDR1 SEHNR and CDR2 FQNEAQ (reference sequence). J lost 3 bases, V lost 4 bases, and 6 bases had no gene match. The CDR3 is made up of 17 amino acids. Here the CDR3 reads CASSSPGLAGFYNEQFF. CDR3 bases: TGTGCCAGCAGCTCCCCGGGACTAGCGGGGTTCTACAATGAGCAGTTCTTC.

This CDR3 is CASSSWDSPAEQYF. The CDR3 nucleotides read TGTGCCAGCAGCTCCTGGGACAGCCCCGCCGAGCAGTACTTC. This chain uses TRBV7-2 with TRBJ2-7; TRBD1 matches at 7 bases. J gave up 6 bases and V 4 bases, and 9 bases lay outside the gene matches. Germline V gives CDR1 SGHTA, CDR2 FQGNSA. The CDR3 sequence is 14 residues long.

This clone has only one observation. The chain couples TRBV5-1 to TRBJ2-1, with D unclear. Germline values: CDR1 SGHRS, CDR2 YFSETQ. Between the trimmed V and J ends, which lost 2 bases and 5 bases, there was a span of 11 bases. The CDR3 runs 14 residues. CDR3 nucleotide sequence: TGCGCCAGCAGCTTTCAAGCAGGAAACAATGAGCAGTTCTTC. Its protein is CASSFQAGNNEQFF.

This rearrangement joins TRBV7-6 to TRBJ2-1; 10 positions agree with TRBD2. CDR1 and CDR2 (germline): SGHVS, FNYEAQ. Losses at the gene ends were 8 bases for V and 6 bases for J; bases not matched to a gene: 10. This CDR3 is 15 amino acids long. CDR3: CASEASGGYPNEQFF. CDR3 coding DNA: TGTGCCAGCGAGGCTAGCGGGGGCTACCCCAATGAGCAGTTCTTC.